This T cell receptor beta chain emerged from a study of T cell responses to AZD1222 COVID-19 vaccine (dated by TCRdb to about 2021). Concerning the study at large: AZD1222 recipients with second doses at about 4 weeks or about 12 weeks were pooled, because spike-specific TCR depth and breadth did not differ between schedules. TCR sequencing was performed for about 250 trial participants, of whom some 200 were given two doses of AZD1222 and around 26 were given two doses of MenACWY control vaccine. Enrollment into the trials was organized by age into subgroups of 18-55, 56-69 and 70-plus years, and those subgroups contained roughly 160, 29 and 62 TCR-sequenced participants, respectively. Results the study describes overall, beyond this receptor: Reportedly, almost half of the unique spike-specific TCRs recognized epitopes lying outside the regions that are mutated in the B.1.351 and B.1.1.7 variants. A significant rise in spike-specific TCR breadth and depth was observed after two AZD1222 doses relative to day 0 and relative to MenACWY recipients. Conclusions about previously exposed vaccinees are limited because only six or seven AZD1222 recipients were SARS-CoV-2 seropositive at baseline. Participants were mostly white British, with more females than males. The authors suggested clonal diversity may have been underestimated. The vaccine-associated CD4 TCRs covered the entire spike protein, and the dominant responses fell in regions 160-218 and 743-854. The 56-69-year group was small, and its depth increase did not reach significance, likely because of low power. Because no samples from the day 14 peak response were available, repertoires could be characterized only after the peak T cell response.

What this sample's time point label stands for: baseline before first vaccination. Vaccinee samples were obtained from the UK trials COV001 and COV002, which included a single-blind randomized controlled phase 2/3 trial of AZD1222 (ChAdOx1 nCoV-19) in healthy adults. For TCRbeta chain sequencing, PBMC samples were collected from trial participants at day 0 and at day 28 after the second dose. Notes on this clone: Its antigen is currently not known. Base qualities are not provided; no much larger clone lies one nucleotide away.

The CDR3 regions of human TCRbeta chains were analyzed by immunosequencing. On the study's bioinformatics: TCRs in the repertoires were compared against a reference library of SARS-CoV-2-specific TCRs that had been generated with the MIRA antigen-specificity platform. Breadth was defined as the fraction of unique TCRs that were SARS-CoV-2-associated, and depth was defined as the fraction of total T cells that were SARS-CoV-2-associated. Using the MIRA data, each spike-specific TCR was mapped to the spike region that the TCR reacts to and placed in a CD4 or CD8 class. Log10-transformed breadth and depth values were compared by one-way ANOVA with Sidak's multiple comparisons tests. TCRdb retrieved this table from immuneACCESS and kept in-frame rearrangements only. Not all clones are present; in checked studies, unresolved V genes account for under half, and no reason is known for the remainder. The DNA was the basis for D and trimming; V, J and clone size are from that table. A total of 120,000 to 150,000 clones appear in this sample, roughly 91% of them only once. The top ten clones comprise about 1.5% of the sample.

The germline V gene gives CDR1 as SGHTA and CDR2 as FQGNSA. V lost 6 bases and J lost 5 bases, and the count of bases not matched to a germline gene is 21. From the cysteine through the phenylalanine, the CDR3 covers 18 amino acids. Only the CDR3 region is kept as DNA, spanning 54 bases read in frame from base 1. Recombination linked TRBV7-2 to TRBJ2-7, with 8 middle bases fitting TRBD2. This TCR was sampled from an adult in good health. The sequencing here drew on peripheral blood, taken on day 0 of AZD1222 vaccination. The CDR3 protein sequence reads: CASRRKNRQAGVLNEQYF. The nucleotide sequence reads TGTGCCAGCAGACGTAAGAATAGACAAGCGGGAGTTCTCAACGAGCAGTACTTC.